This T cell receptor (beta chain) was captured by sequencing in a study of blood T cell repertoires in COVID-19. Study-wide background: Researchers got acute and convalescent COVID-19 samples from the United States, Italy and Spain. T cells, B-cell-depleted T cells, or PBMCs supplied cDNA or gDNA.

V lost 7 bases and J lost 5, with 11 bases in between. The CDR3 runs to 13 residues. Germline CDR1 is KGHDR and CDR2 is SFDVKD. How the authors handled the data: Quantification of nucleated cells was approximated via reference gene primer amplification. TCRdb's table, derived via immunoSEQ multiplex PCR, lists solely in-frame clones and lacks some. V, J and clone size are taken as reported in that table, and D and trimming were inferred from the DNA itself. Here the sample spans tens of thousands of clones, about 91% being singletons. The sample was peripheral blood. This sequence joins TRBV24-1 and TRBJ1-5, with a possible D match to TRBD1 (6 bases). The receptor was derived from a woman aged 80 or over with acute or convalescent COVID-19. CDR3 region: CATSQGKYQPQHF. DNA for the CDR3: TGTGCCACCAGCCAGGGGAAGTATCAGCCCCAGCATTTT.